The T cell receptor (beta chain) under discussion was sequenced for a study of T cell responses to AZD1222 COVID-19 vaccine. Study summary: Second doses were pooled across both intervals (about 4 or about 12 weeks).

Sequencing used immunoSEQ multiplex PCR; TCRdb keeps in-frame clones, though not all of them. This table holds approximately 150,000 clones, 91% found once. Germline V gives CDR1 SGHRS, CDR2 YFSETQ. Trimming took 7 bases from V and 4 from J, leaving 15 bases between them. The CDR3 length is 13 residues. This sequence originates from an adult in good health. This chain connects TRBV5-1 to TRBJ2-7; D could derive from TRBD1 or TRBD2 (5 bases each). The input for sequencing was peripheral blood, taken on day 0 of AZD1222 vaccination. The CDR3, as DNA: TGCGCCAGCTCCGGGGCGCCTTCATACGAGCAGTACTTC. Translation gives CASSGAPSYEQYF.